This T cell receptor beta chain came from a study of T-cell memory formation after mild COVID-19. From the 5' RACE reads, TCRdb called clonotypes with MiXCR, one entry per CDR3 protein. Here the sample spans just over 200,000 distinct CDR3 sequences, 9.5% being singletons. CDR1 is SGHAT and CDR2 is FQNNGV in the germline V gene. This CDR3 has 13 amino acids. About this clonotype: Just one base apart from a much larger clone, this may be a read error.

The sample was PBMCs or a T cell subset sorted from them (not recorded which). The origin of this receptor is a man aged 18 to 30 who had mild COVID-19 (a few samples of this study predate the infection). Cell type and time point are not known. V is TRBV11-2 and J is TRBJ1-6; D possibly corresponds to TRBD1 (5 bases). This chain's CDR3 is CASSLTGHSPPHF. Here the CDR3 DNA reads TGTGCCAGCAGCTTAACAGGCCATTCACCCCCCCACTTT.